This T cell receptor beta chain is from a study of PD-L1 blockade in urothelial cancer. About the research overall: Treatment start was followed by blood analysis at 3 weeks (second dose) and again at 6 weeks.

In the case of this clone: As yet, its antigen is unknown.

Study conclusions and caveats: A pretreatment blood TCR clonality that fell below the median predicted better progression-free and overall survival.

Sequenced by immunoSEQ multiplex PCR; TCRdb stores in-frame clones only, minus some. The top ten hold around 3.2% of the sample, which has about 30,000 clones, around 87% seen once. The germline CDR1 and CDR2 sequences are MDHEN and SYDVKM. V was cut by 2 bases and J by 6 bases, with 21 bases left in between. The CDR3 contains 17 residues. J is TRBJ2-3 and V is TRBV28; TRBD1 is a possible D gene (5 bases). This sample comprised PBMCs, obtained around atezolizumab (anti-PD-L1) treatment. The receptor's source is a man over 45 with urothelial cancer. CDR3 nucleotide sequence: TGTGCCAGCAGTTTACCCGATTTGCTACAGGCCGTGGATACGCAGTATTTT. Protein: CASSLPDLLQAVDTQYF. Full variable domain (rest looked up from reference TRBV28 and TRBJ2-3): DVKVTQSSRYLVKRTGEKVFLECVQDMDHENMFWYRQDPGLGLRLIYFSYDVKMKEKGDIPEGYSVSREKKERFSLILESASTNQTSMYLCASSLPDLLQAVDTQYFGPGTRLTVL.